The 5 T cell receptor beta chains below come from one sample, sequenced in a study of T cells after somatic rescue of genetic block. TCRdb keeps only in-frame clones here, not all; method: immunoSEQ multiplex PCR. The sample lists about 110,000 clones, around 90% occurring once. Sequenced: peripheral blood mononuclear cells (PBMCs). Receptors were obtained from a woman aged 18-35 years.

V gene TRBV7-2 combines with J gene TRBJ2-7, with 9 bases that match TRBD2. Germline trimming cut 0 bases from V and 2 bases from J; bases unmatched to any gene: 2. This CDR3 has 15 residues. Germline V lookup: CDR1 SGHTA, CDR2 FQGNSA. DNA for the CDR3: TGTGCCAGCAGCTTAGCGCGGGGGGGCACCTACGAGCAGTACTTC. The encoded protein is CASSLARGGTYEQYF.

The gene calls are TRBV11-2 and TRBJ2-7; D may correspond to TRBD1 or TRBD2 (5 bases each). The V and J ends lost 3 bases and 5 bases respectively, with 20 bases between them. The germline V gene has CDR1 SGHAT and CDR2 FQNNGV. The CDR3 is made up of 16 amino acids. The CDR3 nucleotides are TGTGCCAGCAGCTTGGGGCAGACTAAAAAGGGCCACGAGCAGTACTTC. Protein: CASSLGQTKKGHEQYF.

The rearrangement joins TRBV6-5 to TRBJ1-1; unclear D gene. Trimming pared 4 bases from V and 1 base from J, leaving 13 bases between. Germline V CDR1 and CDR2: MNHEY, SVGAGI. The CDR3 extends over 15 amino acids. CDR3 in amino acids: CASSSRGSRNTEAFF. The CDR3 DNA is TGTGCCAGCAGTTCCCGGGGTAGCAGGAACACTGAAGCTTTCTTT.

The chain carries TRBV7-2 and TRBJ2-1; weak D call: TRBD2 (5 bases). The V end was cut by 3 bases, the J end by 5 bases, with 11 bases between. The CDR3 runs 14 residues. Germline lookup yields CDR1 SGHTA and CDR2 FQGNSA. Written as DNA, the CDR3 is TGTGCCAGCAGCTTCCGGACTCGTCACAATGAGCAGTTCTTC. It translates to CASSFRTRHNEQFF. Using reference TRBV7-2 and TRBJ2-1 for the parts outside the CDR3, the full variable domain is GAGVSQSPSNKVTEKGKDVELRCDPISGHTALYWYRQSLGQGLEFLIYFQGNSAPDKSGLPSDRFSAERTGGSVSTLTIQRTQQEDSAVYLCASSFRTRHNEQFFGPGTRLTVL.

This rearrangement joins TRBV6-6 to TRBJ2-1; D is possibly TRBD2 (5 bases). CDR1 is MNHNY, CDR2 SVGAGI, per germline (reference sequence). This CDR3 region has 12 residues. Trimming cost V 6 bases and J 6 bases, with 9 bases left between them. DNA for the CDR3: TGTGCCAGCAGACTAGAGAGCAATGAGCAGTTCTTC. Translating gives CASRLESNEQFF.